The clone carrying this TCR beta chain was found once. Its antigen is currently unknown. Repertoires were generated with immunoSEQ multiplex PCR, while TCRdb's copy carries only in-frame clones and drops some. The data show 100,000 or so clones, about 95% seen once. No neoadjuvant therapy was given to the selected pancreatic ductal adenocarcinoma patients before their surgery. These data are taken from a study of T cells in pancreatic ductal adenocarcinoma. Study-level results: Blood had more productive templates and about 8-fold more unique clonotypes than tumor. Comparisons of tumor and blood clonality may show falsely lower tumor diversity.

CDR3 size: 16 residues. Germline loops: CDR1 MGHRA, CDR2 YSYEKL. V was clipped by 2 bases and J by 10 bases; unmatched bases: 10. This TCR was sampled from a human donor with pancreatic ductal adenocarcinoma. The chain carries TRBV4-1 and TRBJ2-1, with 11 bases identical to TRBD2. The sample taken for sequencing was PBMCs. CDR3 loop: CASSQILSGREREQFF. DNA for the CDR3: TGCGCCAGCAGCCAAATACTTAGCGGGAGGGAACGGGAGCAGTTCTTC.